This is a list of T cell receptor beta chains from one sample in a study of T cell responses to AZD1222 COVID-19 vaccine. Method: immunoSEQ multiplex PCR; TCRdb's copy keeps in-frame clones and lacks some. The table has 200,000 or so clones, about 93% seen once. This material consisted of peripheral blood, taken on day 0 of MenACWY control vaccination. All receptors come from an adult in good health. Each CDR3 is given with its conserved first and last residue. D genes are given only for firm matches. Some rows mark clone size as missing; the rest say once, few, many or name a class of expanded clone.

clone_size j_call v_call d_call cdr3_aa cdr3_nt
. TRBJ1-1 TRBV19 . CASSSNGGTEAFF TGTGCCAGTAGTAGCAACGGGGGGACTGAAGCTTTCTTT
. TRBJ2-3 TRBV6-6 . CASRERRSSTDTQYF TGTGCCAGCAGGGAAAGAAGGAGCAGCACAGATACGCAGTATTTT
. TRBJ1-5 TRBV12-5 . CASGLGGHQPQHF TGTGCTAGTGGTTTGGGCGGTCATCAGCCCCAGCATTTT
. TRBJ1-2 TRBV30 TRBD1 CAWSPGQGYGYTF TGTGCCTGGAGTCCCGGACAGGGCTATGGCTACACCTTC
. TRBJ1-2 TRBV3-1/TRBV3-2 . CASSQRGGDQGYTF TGTGCCAGCAGCCAACGCGGGGGGGATCAGGGCTACACCTTC
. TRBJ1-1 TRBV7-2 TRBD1 CASSLTGWVTEAFF TGTGCCAGCAGCTTGACAGGGTGGGTCACTGAAGCTTTCTTT
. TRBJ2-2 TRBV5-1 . CASRTTTNTGELFF TGCGCCAGCAGAACTACAACGAACACCGGGGAGCTGTTTTTT
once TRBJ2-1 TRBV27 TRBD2 CASNFGAGGLGEQFF TGTGCCAGCAACTTCGGGGCGGGGGGGCTCGGTGAGCAGTTCTTC
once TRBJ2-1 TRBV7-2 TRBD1 CASSLAHRGDEQFF TGTGCCAGCAGCTTAGCCCACAGGGGCGATGAGCAGTTCTTC
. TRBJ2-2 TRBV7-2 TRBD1 CASSRDRGPGELFF TGTGCCAGCAGCCGCGACAGGGGCCCCGGGGAGCTGTTTTTT
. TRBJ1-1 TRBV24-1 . CATSLGQTTEAFF TGTGCCACCAGCCTCGGACAGACCACTGAAGCTTTCTTT
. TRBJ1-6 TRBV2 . CASSEGGSTSPLHF TGTGCCAGCAGTGAAGGGGGATCCACTTCACCCCTCCACTTT
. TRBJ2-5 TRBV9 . CASSVAAVETQYF TGTGCCAGCAGCGTAGCTGCGGTAGAGACCCAGTACTTC
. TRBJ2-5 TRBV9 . CASSVGQGAETQYF TGTGCCAGCAGCGTTGGTCAGGGAGCGGAGACCCAGTACTTC
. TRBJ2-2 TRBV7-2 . CASSLAATGELFF TGTGCCAGCAGCTTAGCAGCCACCGGGGAGCTGTTTTTT
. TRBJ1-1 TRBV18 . CASSPSGGRTEAFF TGTGCCAGCTCACCCTCGGGGGGACGGACTGAAGCTTTCTTT
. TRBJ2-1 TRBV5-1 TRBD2 CASSTGGGTYNEQFF TGCGCCAGCAGCACCGGCGGGGGGACCTACAATGAGCAGTTCTTC
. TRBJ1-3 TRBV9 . CASSPGPRDTIYF TGTGCCAGCAGCCCTGGGCCCCGCGACACCATATATTTT
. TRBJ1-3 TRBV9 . CASSSAGAAGNTIYF TGTGCCAGCAGCTCAGCAGGGGCAGCTGGAAACACCATATATTTT
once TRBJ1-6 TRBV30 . CAWSVGESLSPYNSPLHF TGTGCCTGGAGTGTAGGGGAATCCCTTAGCCCCTATAATTCACCCCTCCACTTT
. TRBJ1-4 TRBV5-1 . CASSLGGGWEKLFF TGCGCCAGCAGCTTGGGCGGGGGATGGGAAAAACTGTTTTTT
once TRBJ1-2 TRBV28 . CASSSVGYTF TGTGCCAGCAGTTCCGTTGGCTACACCTTC
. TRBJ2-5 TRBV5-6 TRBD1 CASSFGTGSGETQYF TGTGCCAGCAGCTTCGGGACAGGGTCGGGTGAGACCCAGTACTTC
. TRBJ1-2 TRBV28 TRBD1 CASSLSGGYGYTF TGTGCCAGCAGTTTATCAGGGGGCTATGGCTACACCTTC
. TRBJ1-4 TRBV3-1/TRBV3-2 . CASSLQGTREKLFF TGTGCCAGCAGCCTGCAGGGGACGAGGGAAAAACTGTTTTTT
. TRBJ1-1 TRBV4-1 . CATSLRTESTEAFF TGCGCCACCTCCCTGAGAACAGAGAGCACTGAAGCTTTCTTT
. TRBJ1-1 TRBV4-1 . CASSRVRESTEAFF TGCGCCAGCAGCCGAGTAAGGGAGTCAACTGAAGCTTTCTTT
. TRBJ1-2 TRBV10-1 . CASSDPNGGRGRLRGYTF TGCGCCAGCAGCGACCCCAACGGGGGGCGAGGCCGTTTGCGTGGCTACACCTTC
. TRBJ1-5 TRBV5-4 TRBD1 CASSLGTGGGQPQHF TGTGCCAGCAGCTTGGGCACAGGGGGCGGTCAGCCCCAGCATTTT
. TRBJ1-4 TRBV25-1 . CASSEVTQLFF TGTGCCAGCAGTGAAGTCACTCAACTGTTTTTT
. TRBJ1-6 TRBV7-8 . CASSQLGDTTSYNSPLHF TGTGCCAGCAGCCAACTGGGGGACACAACGTCCTATAATTCACCCCTCCACTTT
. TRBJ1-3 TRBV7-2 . CASSLVGTGNTIYF TGTGCCAGCAGCTTAGTAGGTACCGGGAACACCATATATTTT
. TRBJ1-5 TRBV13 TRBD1 CASSLGQGSNQPQHF TGTGCCAGCAGCCTAGGACAGGGGAGCAATCAGCCCCAGCATTTT
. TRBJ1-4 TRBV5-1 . CASSLDGGSGEKLFF TGCGCCAGCAGCTTAGATGGAGGGTCGGGAGAAAAACTGTTTTTT
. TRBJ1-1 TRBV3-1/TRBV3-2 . CASSPTRMNTEAFF TGTGCCAGCAGCCCCACAAGAATGAACACTGAAGCTTTCTTT
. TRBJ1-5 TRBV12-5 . CASAQGSNQPQHF TGTGCTAGTGCTCAGGGTAGCAATCAGCCCCAGCATTTT
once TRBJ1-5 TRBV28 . CASSLGGTNQPQHF TGTGCCAGCAGTTTAGGGGGGACCAATCAGCCCCAGCATTTT
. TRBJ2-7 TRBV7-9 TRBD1 CASSFQGAYEQYF TGTGCCAGCAGCTTTCAGGGGGCGTACGAGCAGTACTTC
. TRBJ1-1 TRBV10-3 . CAISVSGNTEAFF TGTGCCATCAGTGTATCGGGAAACACTGAAGCTTTCTTT
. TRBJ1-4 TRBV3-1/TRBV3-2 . CASSGTGALGATNEKLFF TGTGCCAGCAGCGGAACCGGGGCCCTCGGGGCAACTAATGAAAAACTGTTTTTT